These 14 T cell receptor beta chains originate from one sample sequenced in a study of human T cells and chemical hapten exposure. The time point here: healthy volunteer bleed at 6 weeks. Total RNA came from unfractionated whole blood. One entry per CDR3 protein results from TCRdb running MiXCR on the RACE reads. Here the sample spans some 77,000 distinct CDR3 sequences, around 9.4% being singletons. The sequenced material came from whole blood. All receptors derive from a female donor in good health. Some clones in this sample may be carry-over from other donors' samples.

Ten or more counts support this clonotype. The J gene is TRBJ2-7, the V gene TRBV12-3 or TRBV12-4; D gene ambiguous. The CDR3 contains 14 residues. Trimming stripped 3 bases from V and 2 bases from J, with 11 bases between. The CDR3 DNA reads as TGTGCCAGCAGTTTCGTTGGCCCCCCCTACGAGCAGTACTTC. It encodes CASSFVGPPYEQYF.

This clonotype was seen a few times. V and J are TRBV4-2 and TRBJ1-1; tentatively, D is TRBD1 (5 bases). The V gene lost 4 bases and the J gene lost 1 base, with 13 bases spanning the gap. This CDR3 has 15 amino acids. Germline V gene sequence: CDR1 LGHNA, CDR2 YNFKEQ. The CDR3: CASSRTRGGNTEAFF. Written as DNA, the CDR3 is TGTGCCAGCAGCCGCACGCGTGGGGGGAACACTGAAGCTTTCTTT.

This chain uses TRBV10-3 with TRBJ2-5; D possibly corresponds to TRBD1 (5 bases). Germline V gene data show CDR1 as ENHRY and CDR2 as SYGVKD. The CDR3 is made up of 13 amino acids. The V gene lost 11 bases and the J gene lost 4 bases, with 17 bases spanning the gap. CDR3 DNA: TGTGCCGAGCCCGGTCCAGGGCGAGAGACCCAGTACTTC. Protein product: CAEPGPGRETQYF.

The V and J genes are TRBV25-1 and TRBJ2-5, with TRBD2 identical over 14 bases. The CDR3 covers 16 residues. From germline, CDR1 is MGHDK and CDR2 SYGVNS. The junction had 3 bases not matched to a gene; V was cut back by 5 bases and J by 1 base. This CDR3 is CASSPTSGGAQETQYF. The CDR3 bases are TGTGCCAGCAGTCCGACTAGCGGGGGGGCCCAAGAGACCCAGTACTTC.

This clonotype was recorded at least ten times. The CDR3: CASSGQSSTDTQYF. The CDR3 nucleotides are TGTGCCAGCAGCGGACAGTCTAGCACAGATACGCAGTATTTT. The chain links TRBV6-2 or TRBV6-3 to TRBJ2-3; the D gene is possibly TRBD1 (6 bases). The V end lost 6 bases, the J end lost 0 bases, and 10 bases lay between the germline ends. CDR3 length: 14 residues. Germline lookup yields CDR1 MNHEY and CDR2 SVGEGT.

This clonotype was recorded at least ten times. The chain couples TRBV6-5 to TRBJ1-1; 9 bases match TRBD1. The germline V gene has CDR1 MNHEY and CDR2 SVGAGI. The CDR3 contains 14 residues. Trimming cost V 6 bases and J 3 bases; bases outside gene matches: 5. This CDR3 reads CASSSNRGHTEAFF. The CDR3 DNA reads as TGTGCCAGCAGCTCTAACAGGGGGCACACTGAAGCTTTCTTT.

This rearrangement joins TRBV5-6 to TRBJ1-2; D uncertain. The length of the CDR3 is 11 residues. Trimming removed 2 bases from V and 8 bases from J, with 7 bases in between. Germline V gene data show CDR1 as SGHDT and CDR2 as YYEEEE. CDR3 in amino acids: CASSFSRGYTF. The CDR3 coding sequence is TGTGCCAGCAGCTTTAGCCGAGGCTACACCTTC.

This clonotype turned up a few times. This chain uses TRBV2 with TRBJ1-5; D is ambiguous. The CDR3 is 14 amino acids. V was cut by 3 bases and J by 6 bases, with 12 bases left in between. Germline CDR1 is SNHLY and CDR2 is FYNNEI. Here the CDR3 reads CASSEERGRQPQHF. CDR3 DNA: TGTGCCAGCAGTGAGGAAAGAGGTCGTCAGCCCCAGCATTTT.

This clonotype was observed at least ten times. The chain uses TRBV27 and TRBJ1-6; the match to TRBD1 covers 7 bases. The junction had 10 bases not matched to a gene; V was cut back by 5 bases and J by 6 bases. Germline loops: CDR1 MNHEY, CDR2 SMNVEV (reference sequence). The CDR3 covers 16 residues. CDR3 in DNA: TGTGCCAGCAGTCTCTCCACAGGGGCAGGTAATTCACCCCTCCACTTT. Translation: CASSLSTGAGNSPLHF.

The chain employs TRBV7-9 and TRBJ2-7; D may be TRBD1 or TRBD2 (5 bases each). The CDR3 extends over 15 amino acids. Germline CDR1 is SEHNR and CDR2 is FQNEAQ (reference sequence). Trimming shortened V by 3 bases and J by 7 bases, and 19 bases separated the two germline ends. The DNA for the CDR3 is TGTGCCAGCAGCTTCCCTTTGGGACGCCATCGGGAGCAGTACTTC. Translation gives CASSFPLGRHREQYF.

V gene TRBV29-1 combines with J gene TRBJ1-5; D remains ambiguous. From germline, CDR1 is SQVTM and CDR2 ANQGSEA. The length of the CDR3 is 12 residues. V was shortened by 6 bases and J by 0 bases, with 6 bases between the two germline ends. The CDR3 loop is CSVGNSNQPQHF. In DNA, the CDR3 is TGCAGCGTGGGGAATAGCAATCAGCCCCAGCATTTT.

This clonotype is a singleton in its sample. A much larger clone differs from this one at a single base, so this may be a read error. This sequence joins TRBV29-1 and TRBJ1-1; a weak D match, TRBD1 (5 bases). The V end was cut by 1 base, the J end by 3 bases, with 9 bases between. The germline V gene encodes CDR1 SQVTM and CDR2 ANQGSEA. CDR3 length equals 13 residues. CDR3 nucleotides: TGCAGCGTTGAAGGTGGGGGTGACACTGAAGCTTTCTTT. Translation: CSVEGGGDTEAFF.

This clonotype showed up just a few times. V gene TRBV7-3 combines with J gene TRBJ2-6; the D gene is possibly TRBD2 (6 bases). The CDR3 has 19 amino acids. Deletions cut 5 bases from V and 2 bases from J, with 22 bases between. The germline CDR1 and CDR2 sequences are SGHTA and FQGTGA. The CDR3 sequence is CASSQGSGLGTPGANVLTF. The CDR3 DNA reads as TGTGCCAGCAGCCAAGGTTCGGGGTTAGGGACTCCTGGGGCCAACGTCCTGACTTTC.

The sample holds many counts of this clonotype. The chain has TRBV20-1 and TRBJ1-1; 7 bases align to TRBD1. The germline V gene encodes CDR1 DFQATT and CDR2 SNEGSKA (reference sequence). The length of the CDR3 is 12 residues. The V gene end was trimmed by 6 bases and the J gene end by 4 bases; junction bases not matched to a gene: 5. The CDR3 DNA is TGCAGTGCAGCCCGGGACAGCACTGAAGCTTTCTTT. This codes for CSAARDSTEAFF.